The 21 T cell receptor beta chains below were found in one sample sequenced in a study of T cells after yellow fever vaccination. One entry per CDR3 protein results from TCRdb running MiXCR on the 5' RACE reads. Of more than 250,000 distinct CDR3 sequences in the sample, around 7% were seen once. The material was PBMCs, obtained approximately 47 days after the first yellow fever vaccination. These receptors all come from a man aged 18 to 29 who received the YFV17D yellow fever vaccine.

The rearrangement joins TRBV28 to TRBJ2-3; possibly TRBD1 or TRBD2 for D (5 bases each). Germline V gene lookup returns CDR1 MDHEN and CDR2 SYDVKM. The CDR3 has 15 residues. V was clipped by 6 bases and J by 2 bases, with 15 bases between them. CDR3 protein: CASRTTGRSTDTQYF. In nucleotides, the CDR3 is TGTGCCAGCAGAACAACGGGACGGTCCACAGATACGCAGTATTTT.

This clonotype was seen more than once but under ten times. The J gene is TRBJ2-2, the V gene TRBV12-3 or TRBV12-4; tentative D call: TRBD1 (5 bases). Trimming took 4 bases from V and 1 from J, leaving 16 bases between them. The length of the CDR3 is 17 residues. The CDR3 DNA sequence: TGTGCCAGCAGTTGGGCCCCCCAGGGTCTGAACACCGGGGAGCTGTTTTTT. Amino acids: CASSWAPQGLNTGELFF.

This clonotype appeared a few times. This chain links TRBV5-1 with TRBJ2-2; 10 bases are shared with TRBD1. Germline CDR1 SGHRS, CDR2 YFSETQ. Trimming cost V 3 bases and J 4 bases; bases outside gene matches: 6. The CDR3 is 16 residues long. For the CDR3, the DNA is TGCGCCAGCAGCTCGAGACAGGGGGCGGTCACCGGGGAGCTGTTTTTT. Amino acids: CASSSRQGAVTGELFF.

This clonotype was seen a handful of times. V gene TRBV5-1 combines with J gene TRBJ2-1, with 11 nucleotides matching TRBD1. This CDR3 comprises 16 residues. V lost 0 bases and J lost 7; bases outside the gene matches: 6. CDR1 and CDR2 from the germline V gene are SGHRS and YFSETQ. The chain's CDR3 is CASSLVMGQGENEQFF. CDR3 in DNA: TGCGCCAGCAGCTTGGTAATGGGACAGGGGGAGAATGAGCAGTTCTTC.

The rearrangement joins TRBV4-3 to TRBJ2-1; 12 nucleotides align to TRBD2. Per the germline V gene, CDR1 is LGHNA and CDR2 is YSLEER. The trim removed 1 base at V and 4 bases at J, leaving 5 bases unmatched. CDR3 size: 17 residues. The CDR3 protein is CASSQGLAGVWYNEQFF. In nucleotides, the CDR3 is TGCGCCAGCAGCCAAGGACTAGCGGGGGTATGGTACAATGAGCAGTTCTTC.

The CDR3 sequence: CASSPTGRYGYTF. As DNA, the CDR3 is TGTGCCAGCAGCCCGACAGGGCGCTATGGCTACACCTTC. The rearrangement links TRBV7-9 to TRBJ1-2; 7 bases agree with TRBD1. With V trimmed by 5 bases and J by 4 bases, 4 bases remained unmatched. Germline V gene data show CDR1 as SEHNR and CDR2 as FQNEAQ (reference sequence). The CDR3 is made up of 13 amino acids.

The chain combines TRBV5-6 with TRBJ2-7; D is uncertain. The ends were cut back, 2 bases at V and 6 bases at J, with 12 bases in the middle. The CDR3 has 13 residues. Germline assignment: CDR1 SGHDT and CDR2 YYEEEE. For the CDR3, the DNA is TGTGCCAGCAGCTTTGTAACTACTCGCGAGCAGTACTTC. This gives the protein CASSFVTTREQYF. Looking up the rest from reference TRBV5-6 and TRBJ2-7 gives the full variable domain: DAGVTQSPTHLIKTRGQQVTLRCSPKSGHDTVSWYQQALGQGPQFIFQYYEEEERQRGNFPDRFSGHQFPNYSSELNVNALLLGDSALYLCASSFVTTREQYFGPGTRLTVT.

This clonotype was counted between two and nine times. The V call is TRBV10-3, the J call TRBJ2-6, with 7 nucleotides matching TRBD1. CDR1 and CDR2 from the germline V gene are ENHRY and SYGVKD. The CDR3 is 16 residues long. The ends lost 9 bases at V and 0 bases at J; junction bases unmatched: 8. The CDR3 region has the DNA TGTGCCATACAACGGGACAGAGGCTCTGGGGCCAACGTCCTGACTTTC. This sequence encodes CAIQRDRGSGANVLTF.

Only a few counts were recorded for this clonotype. The rearrangement links TRBV6-1 to TRBJ2-5; no reliable D call. Germline loops: CDR1 MNHNS, CDR2 SASEGT. This CDR3 has 14 residues. Trimming pared 2 bases from V and 2 bases from J, leaving 9 bases between. The CDR3 DNA is TGTGCCAGCAGTGAACCTACAGTACAAGAGACCCAGTACTTC. It encodes CASSEPTVQETQYF.

The chain employs TRBV12-3 or TRBV12-4 and TRBJ2-1; a possible D gene is TRBD1 (5 bases). V was pared by 0 bases and J by 7 bases, with 13 bases between. The CDR3 has 15 amino acids. The CDR3 reads CASSLAFLGPNEQFF. The CDR3 DNA reads TGTGCCAGCAGTTTAGCTTTCTTGGGGCCGAATGAGCAGTTCTTC.

This clonotype was counted a few times. The V gene is TRBV2, the J gene TRBJ2-7, with unresolved D. This CDR3 contains 15 residues. Germline V CDR1 and CDR2: SNHLY, FYNNEI. V was clipped by 6 bases and J by 0 bases, with 15 bases between them. The CDR3 DNA follows: TGTGCCAGCAGGAGCCCCCTTCAGAGCTCCTACGAGCAGTACGTC. Protein: CASRSPLQSSYEQYV.

A few counts support this clonotype. J is TRBJ2-7 and V is TRBV20-1; possible D gene TRBD2, 7 bases. Germline loops: CDR1 DFQATT, CDR2 SNEGSKA (reference sequence). The V and J ends lost 6 bases and 2 bases respectively, with 23 bases between them. The CDR3 loop spans 16 amino acids. CDR3 bases: TGCAGTGCAGACCTGGGGGGCCGCGGGGGCCCCTACGAGCAGTACTTC. This translates into CSADLGGRGGPYEQYF.

This chain joins TRBV12-3 or TRBV12-4 and TRBJ1-5; D not certain. This CDR3 is built from 13 residues. Deletions cut 4 bases from V and 7 bases from J, with 11 bases between. In DNA form, the CDR3 reads TGTGCCAGCAGTTCCCCGGGTCCACAGCCCCAGCATTTT. Its protein is CASSSPGPQPQHF.

At least ten counts were recorded for this clonotype. The genes are TRBV9 and TRBJ2-3; D might be TRBD2 (6 bases). The V gene lost 7 bases and the J gene lost 0 bases, with 9 bases spanning the gap. CDR1 SGDLS and CDR2 YYNGEE come from the germline V gene. The CDR3 contains 13 residues. DNA of the CDR3: TGTGCCAGCGGGACTTCAAGCACAGATACGCAGTATTTT. Amino acid sequence: CASGTSSTDTQYF. Full variable domain (outside the CDR3, taken from reference TRBV9 and TRBJ2-3): DSGVTQTPKHLITATGQRVTLRCSPRSGDLSVYWYQQSLDQGLQFLIQYYNGEERAKGNILERFSAQQFPDLHSELNLSSLELGDSALYFCASGTSSTDTQYFGPGTRLTVL.

CDR3 loop: CASNPLQGGGEQFF. The CDR3 nucleotides read TGCGCCAGCAACCCCCTCCAGGGGGGCGGGGAGCAGTTCTTC. The chain is built from TRBV5-1 and TRBJ2-1, with D possibly matching TRBD1 (7 bases). The CDR3 is 14 residues long. V lost 6 bases and J 10 bases, leaving 20 bases between the germline ends. In germline, CDR1 is SGHRS, CDR2 YFSETQ.

This clonotype was counted a single time. The CDR3 sequence: CASMGTGMNTEAFF. CDR3 DNA: TGTGCCAGCATGGGCACGGGGATGAACACTGAAGCTTTCTTT. J is TRBJ1-1 and V is TRBV12-3 or TRBV12-4; D is ambiguous. This CDR3 comprises 14 residues. Trimming pared 7 bases from V and 0 bases from J, leaving 12 bases between.

This clonotype showed up just a few times. V and J are TRBV11-2 and TRBJ2-5; TRBD2 matches 11 bases. This CDR3 spans 16 amino acids. V trimming: 5 bases; J trimming: 2 bases; junction bases outside the gene matches: 7. CDR1 is SGHAT, CDR2 FQNNGV, per germline. CDR3 sequence (DNA): TGTGCCAGCAGCCGATCCGGGACTAGCGGACAAGAGACCCAGTACTTC. Translating gives CASSRSGTSGQETQYF.

This clonotype was detected a few times. The gene calls are TRBV7-3 and TRBJ1-1; D not resolved. The ends were cut back, 6 bases at V and 1 base at J, with 9 bases in the middle. Germline CDR1 SGHTA, CDR2 FQGTGA. The CDR3 contains 13 residues. The CDR3 region is CASSRQTNTEAFF. The CDR3 nucleotides are TGTGCCAGCAGTCGGCAAACGAACACTGAAGCTTTCTTT.

This clonotype was found a few times. CDR3 region: CASSQDDRATDTQYF. CDR3 sequence (DNA): TGTGCCAGCAGCCAAGACGACCGCGCAACAGATACGCAGTATTTT. The gene calls are TRBV4-2 and TRBJ2-3; no definite D call. The CDR3 has 15 amino acids. Germline CDR1 reads LGHNA; CDR2 reads YNFKEQ. V lost 0 bases to trimming and J lost 3 bases, with 10 bases between them.

Comments on this clonotype: A junction boundary mismatches the germline segment, possibly from a read error. This rearrangement joins TRBV6-1 to TRBJ2-6, with D perhaps matching TRBD2 (6 bases). Germline V gene data show CDR1 as MNHNS and CDR2 as SASEGT. The CDR3 runs to 18 residues. CDR3 DNA: TGTGCCAGCAGTGGATCGGGGGTAAATGGCCCTGGGGCCGACGTCCTGACTTTC. Protein product: CASSGSGVNGPGADVLTF.

The rearrangement uses TRBV19 and TRBJ2-2; the D gene could be TRBD1 or TRBD2 (5 bases each). V lost 4 bases and J 1 base, leaving 10 bases between the germline ends. Germline CDR1 LNHDA, CDR2 SQIVND (reference sequence). The CDR3 extends over 15 amino acids. The CDR3: CASSNRGENTGELFF. The CDR3 DNA reads TGTGCCAGTAGTAATAGAGGGGAGAACACCGGGGAGCTGTTTTTT.